These T cell receptor beta chains were read from a single sample in a study of blood T cell repertoires in COVID-19. Sequenced by immunoSEQ multiplex PCR; TCRdb stores in-frame clones only, minus some. In the table there are 260,000 or so clones, around 90% of which are singletons. The sample was peripheral blood. These receptors came from a human donor in a cohort sampled during active COVID-19. Each CDR3 is given with its conserved first and last residue. The D gene is left open where the match is weak. Some rows mark clone size as missing; the rest say once, few, many or name a class of expanded clone.

J gene: TRBJ1-4
D gene: -
clone size: -
V gene: TRBV12-3/TRBV12-4
CDR3 DNA: TGTGCCAGCAGTCCCCTGAGTGAAAAACTGTTTTTT
CDR3 protein: CASSPLSEKLFF

J gene: TRBJ2-7
D gene: TRBD1
clone size: -
V gene: TRBV7-9
CDR3 DNA: TGTGCCAGCAGCGCCAAGGACAGGCTAGGAATATACGAGCAGTACTTC
CDR3 protein: CASSAKDRLGIYEQYF

J gene: TRBJ2-7
D gene: TRBD2
clone size: -
V gene: TRBV9
CDR3 DNA: TGTGCCAGCAGCGTGTCTAGCGGGGGGGACCACGAGCAGTACTTC
CDR3 protein: CASSVSSGGDHEQYF

J gene: TRBJ1-6
D gene: -
clone size: -
V gene: TRBV9
CDR3 DNA: TGTGCCAGCAGCTCGCCTACAGGGAACACCTATAATTCACCCCTCCACTTT
CDR3 protein: CASSSPTGNTYNSPLHF

J gene: TRBJ2-7
D gene: TRBD2
clone size: -
V gene: TRBV6-2/TRBV6-3
CDR3 DNA: TGTGCCAGCAGTTTCCCTGCCTCCAGCGGGAGCAGCCGGGGGCAGTACTTC
CDR3 protein: CASSFPASSGSSRGQYF

J gene: TRBJ2-3
D gene: -
clone size: -
V gene: TRBV6-5
CDR3 DNA: TGTGCCAGCAGACCTCCTAGCGTTAGCACAGATACGCAGTATTTT
CDR3 protein: CASRPPSVSTDTQYF

J gene: TRBJ1-5
D gene: TRBD1
clone size: -
V gene: TRBV7-8
CDR3 DNA: TGTGCCAGCAGCTTAGTGACAGGGGGATATAGCAATCAGCCCCAGCATTTT
CDR3 protein: CASSLVTGGYSNQPQHF

J gene: TRBJ2-5
D gene: -
clone size: -
V gene: TRBV6-2/TRBV6-3
CDR3 DNA: TGTGCCAGCAGTTGGGGGCGGGGGCAAAAAGAGACCCAGTACTTC
CDR3 protein: CASSWGRGQKETQYF

J gene: TRBJ2-3
D gene: TRBD1
clone size: -
V gene: TRBV28
CDR3 DNA: TGTGCCAGCAGTTTGGAAGGACAGGGGTGGGCAGATACGCAGTATTTT
CDR3 protein: CASSLEGQGWADTQYF

J gene: TRBJ1-2
D gene: TRBD1
clone size: few
V gene: TRBV19
CDR3 DNA: TGTGCCAGTAGTTTTGGACAGGCCAGCTATGGCTACACCTTC
CDR3 protein: CASSFGQASYGYTF

J gene: TRBJ1-2
D gene: -
clone size: few
V gene: TRBV3-1/TRBV3-2
CDR3 DNA: TGTGCCACCCGTCGTGGGGGGACGGACTATGGCTACACCTTC
CDR3 protein: CATRRGGTDYGYTF

J gene: TRBJ1-1
D gene: -
clone size: -
V gene: TRBV5-1
CDR3 DNA: TGCGCCAGCAGCTTGGTTTCAGGGTTGAACACTGAAGCTTTCTTT
CDR3 protein: CASSLVSGLNTEAFF

J gene: TRBJ1-3
D gene: TRBD1
clone size: -
V gene: TRBV4-3
CDR3 DNA: TGCGCCAGCAAATCCGGGACAGGGGGAAACACCATATATTTT
CDR3 protein: CASKSGTGGNTIYF

J gene: TRBJ2-3
D gene: -
clone size: once
V gene: TRBV4-3
CDR3 DNA: TGCGCCAGCAGCCAAGATGGGAGGCGAGATACGCAGTATTTT
CDR3 protein: CASSQDGRRDTQYF

J gene: TRBJ1-4
D gene: -
clone size: -
V gene: TRBV7-9
CDR3 DNA: TGTGCCAGCAGTAGGGGGGGATTCGAGCTAGATGAAAAACTGTTTTTT
CDR3 protein: CASSRGGFELDEKLFF

J gene: TRBJ2-1
D gene: -
clone size: -
V gene: TRBV9
CDR3 DNA: TGTGCCAGCGGCCGACAGGAGGCCCCATACAATGAGCAGTTCTTC
CDR3 protein: CASGRQEAPYNEQFF

J gene: TRBJ1-4
D gene: -
clone size: -
V gene: TRBV28
CDR3 DNA: TGTGCCAGCAGTTTAACCACAAAACCGGGGAATGAAAAACTGTTTTTT
CDR3 protein: CASSLTTKPGNEKLFF

J gene: TRBJ2-6
D gene: TRBD1
clone size: -
V gene: TRBV27
CDR3 DNA: TGTGCCAGCAGGATCCCCGGGACAGGGCCATCTGGGGCCAACGTCCTGACTTTC
CDR3 protein: CASRIPGTGPSGANVLTF

J gene: TRBJ2-1
D gene: TRBD2
clone size: -
V gene: TRBV30
CDR3 DNA: TGTGCCTGGAGTGTTCTAGCGGGGGCCTACAATGAGCAGTTCTTC
CDR3 protein: CAWSVLAGAYNEQFF

J gene: TRBJ2-5
D gene: -
clone size: once
V gene: TRBV9
CDR3 DNA: TGTGCCAGCAGCGTAGTAGGTCAGGGTGAGACCCAGTACTTC
CDR3 protein: CASSVVGQGETQYF

J gene: TRBJ1-5
D gene: TRBD1
clone size: -
V gene: TRBV5-1
CDR3 DNA: TGCGCCAGCAGCTTTGGACAGGACGGACAGCCCCAGCATTTT
CDR3 protein: CASSFGQDGQPQHF

J gene: TRBJ1-2
D gene: TRBD1
clone size: -
V gene: TRBV19
CDR3 DNA: TGTGCCAGTAGTCCGACAGGGAACTATGGCTACACCTTC
CDR3 protein: CASSPTGNYGYTF

J gene: TRBJ2-1
D gene: TRBD1
clone size: -
V gene: TRBV24-1
CDR3 DNA: TGTGCCACCAGTGGGACAGGGGCGGGCTACAATGAGCAGTTCTTC
CDR3 protein: CATSGTGAGYNEQFF

J gene: TRBJ2-5
D gene: TRBD2
clone size: -
V gene: TRBV4-2
CDR3 DNA: TGTGCCAGCAGCAAAACCGGGACTAGCGTGAGTAACCAAGAGACCCAGTACTTC
CDR3 protein: CASSKTGTSVSNQETQYF

J gene: TRBJ1-1
D gene: -
clone size: -
V gene: TRBV4-1
CDR3 DNA: TGCGCCAGCAGCCAATCCGTGGGGGGTAGGGCTGAAGCTTTCTTT
CDR3 protein: CASSQSVGGRAEAFF

J gene: TRBJ2-7
D gene: -
clone size: -
V gene: TRBV5-4
CDR3 DNA: TGTGCCAGCAGCTTGGGGAGCCACCCCTACGAGCAGTACTTC
CDR3 protein: CASSLGSHPYEQYF

J gene: TRBJ2-1
D gene: TRBD1
clone size: -
V gene: TRBV27
CDR3 DNA: TGTGCCAGCAGACCGGGACAGGGAGCGTTTCTATCCTACAATGAGCAGTTCTTC
CDR3 protein: CASRPGQGAFLSYNEQFF

J gene: TRBJ1-4
D gene: -
clone size: -
V gene: TRBV25-1
CDR3 DNA: TGTGCCAGCAGCCCCCGGGGGGGGCTCGGTGAAAAACTGTTTTTT
CDR3 protein: CASSPRGGLGEKLFF

J gene: TRBJ2-6
D gene: -
clone size: -
V gene: TRBV19
CDR3 DNA: TGTGCCAGTACACGCAGGGGACCCTCTGGGGCCAACGTCCTGACTTTC
CDR3 protein: CASTRRGPSGANVLTF

J gene: TRBJ2-1
D gene: -
clone size: -
V gene: TRBV7-9
CDR3 DNA: TGTGCCAGCAGCCCCCCCACCACGGGACTGGCGGCCTACAATGAGCAGTTCTTC
CDR3 protein: CASSPPTTGLAAYNEQFF

J gene: TRBJ1-1
D gene: TRBD1
clone size: -
V gene: TRBV27
CDR3 DNA: TGTGCCAGCAGTTTCAGGGGGCTGAACACTGAAGCTTTCTTT
CDR3 protein: CASSFRGLNTEAFF

J gene: TRBJ2-5
D gene: TRBD1
clone size: -
V gene: TRBV14
CDR3 DNA: TGTGCCAGCAGCCGGGCCAGGGGGCTAGACAGAGAGACCCAGTACTTC
CDR3 protein: CASSRARGLDRETQYF

J gene: TRBJ2-7
D gene: -
clone size: -
V gene: TRBV7-9
CDR3 DNA: TGTGCCAGCAGCCGCCTGACGAGACGGAGGGACGAAACCTACGAGCAGTACTTC
CDR3 protein: CASSRLTRRRDETYEQYF

J gene: TRBJ1-3
D gene: TRBD1
clone size: -
V gene: TRBV19
CDR3 DNA: TGTGCCAGTAGTCTAACCGGACAGGCCTCAGGAAACACCATATATTTT
CDR3 protein: CASSLTGQASGNTIYF

J gene: TRBJ1-5
D gene: -
clone size: -
V gene: TRBV28
CDR3 DNA: TGTGCCAGCAACTCCGGGGATTCTAATCAGCCCCAGCATTTT
CDR3 protein: CASNSGDSNQPQHF

J gene: TRBJ1-1
D gene: -
clone size: -
V gene: TRBV19
CDR3 DNA: TGTGCCAGTGGGGTAGGGACCGGGAGACAATTGAACACTGAAGCTTTCTTT
CDR3 protein: CASGVGTGRQLNTEAFF

J gene: TRBJ2-7
D gene: TRBD1
clone size: -
V gene: TRBV6-2/TRBV6-3
CDR3 DNA: TGTGCCAGCAGTTCGCGGACAGGCTACGAGCAGTACTTC
CDR3 protein: CASSSRTGYEQYF